These 5 T cell receptor beta chains came from one sample sequenced in a study of blood T cell repertoires in COVID-19. Produced via immunoSEQ multiplex PCR; TCRdb's table is partial and in-frame only. The profile shows some 120,000 clones, 85% of them singletons. The specimen was peripheral blood. The source of these receptors is a man between 60 and 70 years old with acute or convalescent COVID-19.

The chain couples TRBV12-5 to TRBJ2-1; the D is unclear. Looked up from germline, CDR1 is LGHNT and CDR2 is FRNRAP. Trimming left V 0 bases short and J 0 bases short, with 15 bases between. The CDR3 spans 18 residues. CDR3 region: CASGLVSLSHSSYNEQFF. The CDR3, as DNA: TGTGCTAGTGGTTTGGTCAGTTTGTCGCACAGCTCCTACAATGAGCAGTTCTTC.

This clone was seen once. This sequence joins TRBV6-5 and TRBJ2-1; no definite D call. V gave up 6 bases and J gave up 6 bases, with 9 bases separating them. Germline V gene data show CDR1 as MNHEY and CDR2 as SVGAGI. This CDR3 is 12 amino acids long. The CDR3 is CASRTLSNEQFF. DNA of the CDR3: TGTGCCAGCAGGACTCTCAGCAATGAGCAGTTCTTC.

V usage is TRBV19 and J usage is TRBJ1-5; 11 positions agree with TRBD1. V trimming: 2 bases; J trimming: 2 bases; junction bases outside the gene matches: 5. This CDR3 comprises 17 residues. Germline V gene lookup returns CDR1 LNHDA and CDR2 SQIVND (reference sequence). CDR3 DNA: TGTGCCAGTAGTATAAGGACAGGGGGCGGTGGCAATCAGCCCCAGCATTTT. Translated, it gives CASSIRTGGGGNQPQHF.

The chain employs TRBV3-1 (or the pseudogene TRBV3-2) and TRBJ1-5, with TRBD1 identical over 7 bases. J gave up 2 bases and V 3 bases, and 4 bases lay outside the gene matches. The germline V gene has CDR1 LGHDT and CDR2 YNNKEL (reference sequence). This CDR3 comprises 15 residues. The CDR3 sequence: CASSQTGNGNQPQHF. The CDR3 DNA follows: TGTGCCAGCAGCCAGACAGGGAATGGCAATCAGCCCCAGCATTTT.

This clone was found once. The chain recombines TRBV9 with TRBJ2-2; TRBD2 matches at 8 bases. Per the germline V gene, CDR1 is SGDLS and CDR2 is YYNGEE. Trimming removed 3 bases from V and 5 bases from J; junction bases left unmatched: 3. The CDR3 is 14 residues long. This CDR3 reads CASSAGGRTGELFF. The CDR3 DNA is TGTGCCAGCAGCGCCGGCGGGAGGACCGGGGAGCTGTTTTTT. The complete variable domain, with remaining parts taken from reference TRBV9 and TRBJ2-2, reads DSGVTQTPKHLITATGQRVTLRCSPRSGDLSVYWYQQSLDQGLQFLIQYYNGEERAKGNILERFSAQQFPDLHSELNLSSLELGDSALYFCASSAGGRTGELFFGEGSRLTVL.